A selection of T cell receptor beta chains follows, all from one sample in a study of shared clonotypes between healthy human individuals. Assay: immunoSEQ multiplex PCR; the TCRdb copy retains only in-frame clones and omits some. The sample lists 760,000 or so clones, around 96% seen once, with about 0.21% in the top ten. Sample: naive CD8+ T cells sorted from blood. Every receptor here comes from a man aged 25 to 40 in good health. CDR3s include the opening cysteine and the closing phenylalanine or tryptophan. The D gene is left open where the match is weak. Rows may omit the clone size; those that give it use once, few, many or a size class.

D gene	V gene	clone size	J gene	CDR3 protein	CDR3 DNA
.	TRBV27	once	TRBJ2-7	CASTPFGPRREQYF	TGTGCCAGCACCCCATTTGGCCCCCGTAGGGAGCAGTACTTC
TRBD2	TRBV5-1	.	TRBJ2-7	CASSLVAAGGYYEQYF	TGCGCCAGCAGCTTGGTGGCAGCGGGAGGGTACTACGAGCAGTACTTC
TRBD2	TRBV5-4	.	TRBJ2-7	CASSLEVVGLGAYEQYF	TGTGCCAGCAGCTTGGAGGTGGTGGGACTAGGTGCCTACGAGCAGTACTTC
.	TRBV7-6	.	TRBJ2-1	CASSLGLADYNEQFF	TGTGCCAGCAGCTTAGGGTTAGCGGATTACAATGAGCAGTTCTTC
.	TRBV5-6	.	TRBJ1-5	CASSFGSSNQPQHF	TGTGCCAGCAGCTTCGGTAGCAGCAATCAGCCCCAGCATTTT
.	TRBV10-3	once	TRBJ1-1	CAISEVGANTEAFF	TGTGCCATCAGTGAGGTGGGGGCGAACACTGAAGCTTTCTTT
.	TRBV5-1	.	TRBJ2-5	CASRNERVRQETQYF	TGCGCCAGCAGAAACGAGCGGGTAAGACAAGAGACCCAGTACTTC
.	TRBV11-2	.	TRBJ2-3	CASSLPWAADTQYF	TGTGCCAGCAGCCTCCCGTGGGCTGCAGATACGCAGTATTTT
TRBD1	TRBV2	.	TRBJ2-7	CASSPRDRQDEQYF	TGTGCCAGCAGTCCCCGGGACAGACAAGACGAGCAGTACTTC
.	TRBV9	.	TRBJ2-7	CASSVGDGGAYEQYF	TGTGCCAGCAGCGTAGGAGACGGGGGTGCCTACGAGCAGTACTTC
.	TRBV27	.	TRBJ2-7	CASSFRASEEQYF	TGTGCCAGCAGTTTCCGGGCATCCGAGGAGCAGTACTTC
.	TRBV5-6	.	TRBJ1-1	CASSLVPGEAFF	TGTGCCAGCAGCTTGGTTCCAGGGGAAGCTTTCTTT
.	TRBV11-2	.	TRBJ2-1	CASSLSPNSGYNEQFF	TGTGCCAGCAGCTTAAGCCCGAATAGCGGTTACAATGAGCAGTTCTTC
.	TRBV4-1	.	TRBJ2-2	CASSQRPNTGELFF	TGCGCCAGCAGCCAACGACCGAACACCGGGGAGCTGTTTTTT
.	TRBV4-1	.	TRBJ2-7	CASSQDLSYEQYF	TGCGCCAGCAGCCAAGATTTATCGTACGAGCAGTACTTC
.	TRBV27	once	TRBJ2-3	CASSSLSTDTQYF	TGTGCCAGCAGTTCTCTAAGCACAGATACGCAGTATTTT
.	TRBV7-8	.	TRBJ1-5	CATEREGYSNQPQHF	TGTGCCACAGAGCGTGAGGGTTATAGCAATCAGCCCCAGCATTTT
TRBD1	TRBV11-2	once	TRBJ2-7	CASSLDLGTGYEQYF	TGTGCCAGCAGCTTAGATCTCGGGACAGGCTACGAGCAGTACTTC
.	TRBV5-8	.	TRBJ2-3	CASSFSDLPDTQYF	TGTGCCAGCAGCTTTTCGGACCTCCCAGATACGCAGTATTTT
.	TRBV27	.	TRBJ2-1	CASSYPGINEQFF	TGTGCCAGCAGTTACCCGGGTATCAATGAGCAGTTCTTC
.	TRBV28	.	TRBJ1-2	CASSPWGEAANYGYTF	TGTGCCAGCAGTCCCTGGGGGGAGGCTGCTAACTATGGCTACACCTTC
TRBD1	TRBV15	.	TRBJ1-4	CATSSRTGLDEKLFF	TGTGCCACCAGCTCCCGGACAGGGCTGGATGAAAAACTGTTTTTT
TRBD2	TRBV29-1	.	TRBJ2-7	CSVVLAGEGYEQYF	TGCAGCGTTGTATTAGCGGGAGAAGGGTACGAGCAGTACTTC
TRBD1	TRBV23-1	.	TRBJ2-7	CASSQSVGQGSYEQYF	TGCGCCAGCAGTCAATCGGTGGGACAGGGTTCATACGAGCAGTACTTC
TRBD2	TRBV7-9	once	TRBJ2-7	CASSFTGTRSGEQYF	TGTGCCAGCAGCTTCACCGGGACTAGATCCGGCGAGCAGTACTTC
.	TRBV7-9	.	TRBJ2-1	CASFPGGAAKYNEQFF	TGTGCCAGCTTCCCCGGGGGAGCGGCGAAATACAATGAGCAGTTCTTC